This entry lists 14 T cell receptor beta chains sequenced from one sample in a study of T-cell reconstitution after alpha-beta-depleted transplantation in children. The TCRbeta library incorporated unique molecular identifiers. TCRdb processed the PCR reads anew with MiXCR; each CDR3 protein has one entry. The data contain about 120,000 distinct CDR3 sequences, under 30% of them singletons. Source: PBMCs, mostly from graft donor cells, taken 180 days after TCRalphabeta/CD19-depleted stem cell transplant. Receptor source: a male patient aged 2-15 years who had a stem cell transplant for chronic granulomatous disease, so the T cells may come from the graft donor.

The CDR3 spells CAISESGGETQYF. For the CDR3, the DNA is TGTGCCATCAGTGAGTCAGGGGGAGAGACCCAGTACTTC. The chain combines TRBV10-3 with TRBJ2-5; a weak D match, TRBD1 (6 bases). The germline gives CDR1 ENHRY, CDR2 SYGVKD. The CDR3 is 13 residues long. Trimming removed 0 bases at V and 4 bases at J, with 6 bases between.

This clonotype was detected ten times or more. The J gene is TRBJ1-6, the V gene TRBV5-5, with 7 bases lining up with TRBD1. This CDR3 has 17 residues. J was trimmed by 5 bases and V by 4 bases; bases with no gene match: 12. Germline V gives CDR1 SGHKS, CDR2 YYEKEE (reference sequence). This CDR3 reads CASSRNPGQRNNSPLHF. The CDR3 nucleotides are TGTGCCAGCAGCCGCAACCCGGGACAGCGAAATAATTCACCCCTCCACTTT.

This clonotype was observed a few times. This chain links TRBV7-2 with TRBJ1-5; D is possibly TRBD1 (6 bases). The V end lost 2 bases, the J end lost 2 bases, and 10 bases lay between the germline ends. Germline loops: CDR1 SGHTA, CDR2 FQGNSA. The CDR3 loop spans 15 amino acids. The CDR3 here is CASSLTGLGNQPQHF. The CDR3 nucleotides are TGTGCCAGCAGCTTAACAGGGTTGGGCAATCAGCCCCAGCATTTT.

CDR3 nucleotide sequence: TGCGCCAGCAGCCCTATTTCTCCAAGCACTGAAGCTTTCTTT. Protein sequence: CASSPISPSTEAFF. The chain recombines TRBV4-3 with TRBJ1-1; D is unclear. Between the trimmed V and J ends, which lost 4 bases and 4 bases, there was a span of 13 bases. The CDR3 spans 14 residues. Germline CDR1 LGHNA, CDR2 YSLEER.

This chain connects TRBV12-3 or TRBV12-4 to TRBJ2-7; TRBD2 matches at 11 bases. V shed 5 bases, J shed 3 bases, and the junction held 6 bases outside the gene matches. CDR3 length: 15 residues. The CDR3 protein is CASSLAGTSGYEQYF. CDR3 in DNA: TGTGCCAGCAGTCTCGCCGGGACTAGCGGCTACGAGCAGTACTTC.

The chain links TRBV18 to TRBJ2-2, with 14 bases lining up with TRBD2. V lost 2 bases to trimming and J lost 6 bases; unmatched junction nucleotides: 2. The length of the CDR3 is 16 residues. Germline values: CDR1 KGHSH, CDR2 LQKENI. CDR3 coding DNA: TGTGCCAGCTCACCAGGACTAGCGGGGGGAGCCGGGGAGCTGTTTTTT. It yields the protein CASSPGLAGGAGELFF. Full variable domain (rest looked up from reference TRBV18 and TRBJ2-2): NAGVMQNPRHLVRRRGQEARLRCSPMKGHSHVYWYRQLPEEGLKFMVYLQKENIIDESGMPKERFSAEFPKEGPSILRIQQVVRGDSAAYFCASSPGLAGGAGELFFGEGSRLTVL.

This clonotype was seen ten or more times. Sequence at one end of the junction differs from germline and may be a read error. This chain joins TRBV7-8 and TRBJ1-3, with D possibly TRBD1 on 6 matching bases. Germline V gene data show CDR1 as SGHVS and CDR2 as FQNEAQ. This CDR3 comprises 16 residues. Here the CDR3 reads CASSIRTERNGSTIYF. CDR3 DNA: TGTGCCAGCAGCATCCGGACAGAACGGAACGGAAGCACCATATATTTT.

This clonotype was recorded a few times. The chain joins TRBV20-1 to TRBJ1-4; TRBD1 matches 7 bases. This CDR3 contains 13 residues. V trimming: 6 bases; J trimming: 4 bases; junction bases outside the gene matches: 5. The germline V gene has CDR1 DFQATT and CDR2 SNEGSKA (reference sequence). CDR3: CSAQGGINEKLFF. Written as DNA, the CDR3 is TGCAGTGCCCAGGGGGGGATTAATGAAAAACTGTTTTTT.

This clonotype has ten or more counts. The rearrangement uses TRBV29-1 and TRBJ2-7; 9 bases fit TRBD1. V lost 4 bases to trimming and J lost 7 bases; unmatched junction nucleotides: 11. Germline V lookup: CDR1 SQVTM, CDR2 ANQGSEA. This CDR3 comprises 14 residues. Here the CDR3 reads CSVAPGQGSSEQYF. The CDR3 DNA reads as TGCAGCGTTGCCCCGGGACAGGGTTCTTCTGAGCAGTACTTC.

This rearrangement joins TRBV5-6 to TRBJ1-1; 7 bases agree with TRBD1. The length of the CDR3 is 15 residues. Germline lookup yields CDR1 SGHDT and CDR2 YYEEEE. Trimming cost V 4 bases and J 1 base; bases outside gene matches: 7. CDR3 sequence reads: CASSTRGGANTEAFF. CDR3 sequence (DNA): TGTGCCAGCAGCACAAGAGGGGGCGCGAACACTGAAGCTTTCTTT.

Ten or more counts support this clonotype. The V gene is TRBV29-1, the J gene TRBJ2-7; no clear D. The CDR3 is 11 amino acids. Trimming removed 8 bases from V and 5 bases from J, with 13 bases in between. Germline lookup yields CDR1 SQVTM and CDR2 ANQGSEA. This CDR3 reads CSTLARDEQYF. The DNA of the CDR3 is TGCAGCACCCTCGCCCGTGACGAGCAGTACTTC.

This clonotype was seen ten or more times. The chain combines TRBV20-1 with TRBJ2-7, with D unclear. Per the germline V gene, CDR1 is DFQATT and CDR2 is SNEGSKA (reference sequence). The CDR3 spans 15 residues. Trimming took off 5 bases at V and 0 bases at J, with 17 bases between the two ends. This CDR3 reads CSAGRSTSPSYEQYF. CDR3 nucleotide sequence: TGCAGTGCTGGACGTTCGACATCTCCCTCCTACGAGCAGTACTTC.

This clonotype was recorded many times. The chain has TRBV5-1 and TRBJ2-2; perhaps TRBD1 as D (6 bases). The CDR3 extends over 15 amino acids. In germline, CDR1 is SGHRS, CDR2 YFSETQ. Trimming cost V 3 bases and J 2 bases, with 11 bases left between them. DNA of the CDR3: TGCGCCAGCAGCTCCTTGGACAGAAACACCGGGGAGCTGTTTTTT. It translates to CASSSLDRNTGELFF.

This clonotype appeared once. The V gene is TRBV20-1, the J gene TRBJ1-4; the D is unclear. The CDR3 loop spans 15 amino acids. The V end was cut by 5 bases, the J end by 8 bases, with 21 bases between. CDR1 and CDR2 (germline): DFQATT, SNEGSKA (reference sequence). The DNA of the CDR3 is TGCAGTGCTCCAACGCCCGGGTCCTGGGGAGAAAAACTGTTTTTT. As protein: CSAPTPGSWGEKLFF.